The following is a T cell receptor (beta chain) sequence with its context. The antigen remains undetermined. Collection of blood occurred at baseline, at cycle 4 day 1, and at cycle 7 day 1. This record belongs to a study of OX40 agonist ivuxolimab in advanced cancers. Study-level points and caveats: On average, a greater number of expanded clones characterised CD8+ T cells relative to CD4+. At doses 0.1 to 3.0 mg/kg, CD4+ and CD8+ clones expanded.

Assay used: immunoSEQ multiplex PCR; TCRdb lists only in-frame clones, some missing. The repertoire has under 75,000 clones, around nine tenths of them found once; the top ten carry about 0.62%. The TCR originated in an adult with an advanced solid tumor such as melanoma, head and neck, liver or kidney cancer. Sequenced here: CD4+ or CD8+ T cells sorted from blood, sampled in a trial of the OX40 agonist ivuxolimab.

In nucleotides, the CDR3 is TGCGCCAGCAGCTTGGTGGCGCAGAATACGCAGTATTTT. Amino acid sequence: CASSLVAQNTQYF. The chain couples TRBV5-1 to TRBJ2-3; D is unresolved. CDR3 size: 13 residues. Trimming cost V 0 bases and J 7 bases, with 9 bases left between them. The germline V gene has CDR1 SGHRS and CDR2 YFSETQ.